The subject of this entry is one T cell receptor (beta chain). The antigen is not known. This specimen belongs to a study of T cell responses to AZD1222 COVID-19 vaccine. Overall study findings and caveats: All repertoire sampling was performed exclusively after the peak T cell response.

V lost 6 bases and J lost 8; bases outside the gene matches: 4. The CDR3 extends over 12 amino acids. Some clones are missing from TCRdb's copy, which holds only in-frame ones; the method was immunoSEQ multiplex PCR. The table records 85,000 to 95,000 clones, approximately 89% of them present only once. The material sequenced was peripheral blood, taken 28 days after the second AZD1222 dose. The TCR sequence derives from an adult who received the AZD1222 COVID-19 vaccine. The genes are TRBV12-3 or TRBV12-4 and TRBJ2-1; 7 positions match TRBD1. CDR3 loop: CASSPDRDEQFF. CDR3 sequence (DNA): TGTGCCAGCAGCCCAGACAGGGATGAGCAGTTCTTC.